This T cell receptor (beta chain) stems from a study of blood T cell repertoires in COVID-19. Overall study context: The United States, Italy and Spain supplied acute and convalescent COVID-19 samples.

Between the trimmed V and J ends, which lost 4 bases and 5 bases, there was a span of 20 bases. The CDR3 covers 16 residues. Per the germline V gene, CDR1 is LGHNA and CDR2 is YNFKEQ. Original handling: The authors estimated nucleated cell counts from reference gene primer amplification. The assay was immunoSEQ multiplex PCR, and TCRdb's table has in-frame clones only and misses some. Clone size and the V and J calls come from that table; the DNA yielded D and trimming. The sample has 200,000 to 250,000 clones; approximately 81% are singletons. Material for sequencing was peripheral blood. This clonotype was sampled from a woman older than 75 with acute or convalescent COVID-19. The rearrangement links TRBV4-2 to TRBJ2-5; D call uncertain. The CDR3 loop reads CASSPVSDEIRETQYF. CDR3 bases: TGTGCCAGCAGCCCGGTTTCCGATGAGATACGGGAGACCCAGTACTTC.